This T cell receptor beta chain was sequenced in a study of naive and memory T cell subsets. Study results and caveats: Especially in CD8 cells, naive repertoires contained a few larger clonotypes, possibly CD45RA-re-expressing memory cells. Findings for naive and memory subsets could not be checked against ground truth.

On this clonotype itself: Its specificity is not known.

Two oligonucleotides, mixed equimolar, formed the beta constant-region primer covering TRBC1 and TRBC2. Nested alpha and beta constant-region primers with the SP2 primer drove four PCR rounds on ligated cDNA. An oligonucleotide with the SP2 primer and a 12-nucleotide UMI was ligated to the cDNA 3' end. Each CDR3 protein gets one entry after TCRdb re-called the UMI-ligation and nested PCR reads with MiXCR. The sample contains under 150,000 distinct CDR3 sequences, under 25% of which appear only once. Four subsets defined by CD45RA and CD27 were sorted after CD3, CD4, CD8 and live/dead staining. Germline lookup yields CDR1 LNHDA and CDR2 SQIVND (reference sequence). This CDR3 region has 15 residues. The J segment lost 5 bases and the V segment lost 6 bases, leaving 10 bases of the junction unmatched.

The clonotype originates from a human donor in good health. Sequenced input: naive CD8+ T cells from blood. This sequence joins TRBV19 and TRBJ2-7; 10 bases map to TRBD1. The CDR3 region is CASSMGTGVLHEQYF. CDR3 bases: TGTGCCAGTAGCATGGGGACAGGGGTTTTGCACGAGCAGTACTTC.